The 11 T cell receptor beta chains reported below all come from one sample, sequenced in a study of shared clonotypes between healthy human individuals (dated by TCRdb to the early 2020s). The receptor library was made with the immunoSEQ multiplex PCR assay. The clones in this table, taken by TCRdb from immuneACCESS, are in-frame only. Not every clone is retained; where verified, under half of the shortfall comes from an unresolved V gene, and the cause of the rest is unknown. The sample has about 2.3 million clones on record, 92% of them singletons. The top ten hold 0.37% of the sample. The sequencing sample was made of naive CD4+ T cells from PBMCs. The cell subset or site label here, explained by the study, means: CD45RA+ positively selected. These receptors were collected from a man aged 18 to 35 in good health. Some clones in this sample may be carry-over from other donors' samples.

Concerning this clone itself: This same CDR3 is encoded by further DNA sequences in the sample. The V call is TRBV6-5, the J call TRBJ2-3; D not certain. From germline, CDR1 is MNHEY and CDR2 SVGAGI. V lost 0 bases and J 7 bases, leaving 2 bases between the germline ends. The CDR3 contains 11 residues. CDR3 residues: CASSYSNTQYF. The CDR3 DNA reads TGTGCCAGCAGTTACTCGAATACGCAGTATTTT.

The chain carries TRBV30 and TRBJ2-7; 7 bases match TRBD2. Germline CDR1 and CDR2: GTSNPN and SVGIG (reference sequence). Unmatched junction bases numbered 8, after V lost 2 bases and J lost 4 bases. CDR3 length: 14 amino acids. The CDR3 reads CAWSTGGGSYEQYF. The CDR3 nucleotides read TGTGCCTGGAGTACGGGTGGCGGGAGTTACGAGCAGTACTTC.

V and J are TRBV2 and TRBJ2-4; D gene unclear. Germline lookup yields CDR1 SNHLY and CDR2 FYNNEI. This CDR3 is built from 14 residues. V was cut by 2 bases and J by 0 bases, with 5 bases left in between. CDR3 protein: CASSESQAKNIQYF. CDR3 DNA sequence: TGTGCCAGCAGTGAATCCCAAGCCAAAAACATTCAGTACTTC.

The chain recombines TRBV7-3 with TRBJ2-2, with 11 bases identical to TRBD1. After removal of 5 bases from V and 4 bases from J, the junction contained 6 bases not matched to a gene. This CDR3 has 16 residues. Germline V gene data show CDR1 as SGHTA and CDR2 as FQGTGA. The CDR3 sequence: CASSRTGQGVTGELFF. The DNA of the CDR3 is TGTGCCAGCAGCAGAACGGGACAGGGGGTCACCGGGGAGCTGTTTTTT.

The CDR3 region has the DNA TGTGCCAGCAAAAACGGGGTACCGGTGGGAGAGCAGTACTTC. Translating gives CASKNGVPVGEQYF. The chain employs TRBV2 and TRBJ2-7; a possible D gene is TRBD2 (5 bases). Germline assignment: CDR1 SNHLY and CDR2 FYNNEI. The CDR3 runs 14 residues. V lost 7 bases to trimming and J lost 7 bases, with 20 bases between them.

This chain links TRBV18 with TRBJ2-6, with 13 bases lining up with TRBD2. Germline values: CDR1 KGHSH, CDR2 LQKENI. The CDR3 extends over 19 amino acids. V shed 3 bases and J 0 bases; nucleotides not matched to a gene: 5. CDR3 coding DNA: TGTGCCAGCTCACCCTCGACTAGCGGGAGGCTCTCTGGGGCCAACGTCCTGACTTTC. It specifies CASSPSTSGRLSGANVLTF.

The rearrangement joins TRBV2 to TRBJ1-1; D unresolved. Germline V gene sequence: CDR1 SNHLY, CDR2 FYNNEI. V shed 8 bases and J shed 0 bases, with 7 bases lying between them. The CDR3 has 12 amino acids. CDR3 DNA sequence: TGTGCCAGCCTATGGCTGAACACTGAAGCTTTCTTT. Protein: CASLWLNTEAFF. The whole variable domain, remainder taken from reference TRBV2 and TRBJ1-1, is EPEVTQTPSHQVTQMGQEVILRCVPISNHLYFYWYRQILGQKVEFLVSFYNNEISEKSEIFDDQFSVERPDGSNFTLKIRSTKLEDSAMYFCASLWLNTEAFFGQGTRLTVV.

The genes are TRBV10-3 and TRBJ1-1; 7 nucleotides align to TRBD1. V lost 4 bases and J lost 2; bases outside the gene matches: 4. Germline V CDR1 and CDR2: ENHRY, SYGVKD. CDR3 size: 14 residues. This CDR3 is CAISGTGVNTEAFF. The CDR3 DNA is TGTGCCATCAGTGGGACAGGAGTAAACACTGAAGCTTTCTTT.

The V gene is TRBV6-6, the J gene TRBJ2-1; D is unresolved. CDR3 size: 11 residues. V was clipped by 2 bases and J by 8 bases, with 4 bases between them. Germline V gene data show CDR1 as MNHNY and CDR2 as SVGAGI (reference sequence). For the CDR3, the DNA is TGTGCCAGCAGTTACCGGGATGAGCAGTTCTTC. Amino acid sequence: CASSYRDEQFF.

The chain combines TRBV7-9 with TRBJ1-5, with D maybe TRBD1 (6 bases). The V gene lost 5 bases and the J gene lost 7 bases, with 15 bases spanning the gap. The CDR3 extends over 14 amino acids. Germline V gene lookup returns CDR1 SEHNR and CDR2 FQNEAQ (reference sequence). CDR3 protein: CASSPGGAGQPQHF. The CDR3 DNA sequence: TGTGCCAGCAGCCCTGGGGGGGCTGGGCAGCCCCAGCATTTT.

This rearrangement joins TRBV28 to TRBJ2-3; TRBD2 matches 7 bases. Germline CDR1 reads MDHEN; CDR2 reads SYDVKM. This CDR3 is 14 amino acids long. Trimming took 7 bases from V and 6 from J; bases not matched to a gene: 10. In DNA form, the CDR3 reads TGTGCCAGCACCGCCAGCGGGATTAGTGATACGCAGTATTTT. Translation: CASTASGISDTQYF.